This TCR beta chain is drawn from a study of T cell responses to AZD1222 COVID-19 vaccine. Turning to the study itself: Combined were second doses at about 4 or about 12 weeks.

Study-wide results and caveats: Seropositive status at baseline applied to only a handful of AZD1222 recipients.

Method: immunoSEQ multiplex PCR; TCRdb's copy keeps in-frame clones and lacks some. In the table there are 65,000 to 85,000 clones, roughly 90% of which are singletons. With respect to this clone: Its matching antigen is unknown.

CDR1 and CDR2 from the germline V gene are SGHDN and FVKESK. Trimming stripped 10 bases from V and 7 bases from J, with 20 bases between. The length of the CDR3 is 15 residues. This TCR was sampled from an adult in good health. The genes are TRBV14 and TRBJ1-6; D gene ambiguous. This specimen was peripheral blood, taken on day 0 of AZD1222 vaccination. CDR3 sequence (DNA): TGTGCCACCTCCTCTGGGGAGGGAGGGAATTCACCCCTCCACTTT. It yields the protein CATSSGEGGNSPLHF.